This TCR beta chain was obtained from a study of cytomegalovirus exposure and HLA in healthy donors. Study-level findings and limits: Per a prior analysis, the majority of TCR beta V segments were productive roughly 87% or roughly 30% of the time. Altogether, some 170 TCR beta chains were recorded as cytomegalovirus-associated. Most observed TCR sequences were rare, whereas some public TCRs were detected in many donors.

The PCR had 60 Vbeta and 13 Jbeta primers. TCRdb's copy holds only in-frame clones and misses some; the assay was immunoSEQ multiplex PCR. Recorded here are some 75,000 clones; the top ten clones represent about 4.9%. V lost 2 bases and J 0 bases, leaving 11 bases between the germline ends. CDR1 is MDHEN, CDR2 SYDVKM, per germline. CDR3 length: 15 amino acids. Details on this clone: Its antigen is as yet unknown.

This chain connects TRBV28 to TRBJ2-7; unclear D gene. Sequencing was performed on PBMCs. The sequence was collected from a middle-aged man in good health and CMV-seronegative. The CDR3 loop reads CASSLRGSVSYEQYF. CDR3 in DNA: TGTGCCAGCAGTTTAAGAGGTTCTGTCTCCTACGAGCAGTACTTC.